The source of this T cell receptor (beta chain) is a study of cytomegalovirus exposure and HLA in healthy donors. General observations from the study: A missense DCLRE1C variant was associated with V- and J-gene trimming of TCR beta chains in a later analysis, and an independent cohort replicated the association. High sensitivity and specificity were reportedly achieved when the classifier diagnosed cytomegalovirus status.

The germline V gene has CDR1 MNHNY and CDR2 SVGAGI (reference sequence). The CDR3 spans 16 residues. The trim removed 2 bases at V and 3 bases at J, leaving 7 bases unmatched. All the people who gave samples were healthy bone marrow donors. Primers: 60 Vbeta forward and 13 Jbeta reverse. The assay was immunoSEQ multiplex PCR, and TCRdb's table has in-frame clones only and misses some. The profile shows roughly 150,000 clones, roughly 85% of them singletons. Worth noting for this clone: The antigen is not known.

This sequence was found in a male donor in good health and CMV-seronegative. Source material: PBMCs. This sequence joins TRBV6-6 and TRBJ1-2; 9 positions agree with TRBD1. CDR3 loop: CASSYTWTGVDYGYTF. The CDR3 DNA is TGTGCCAGCAGTTACACATGGACAGGGGTTGACTATGGCTACACCTTC.